The clone carrying this T cell receptor beta chain came up once. The antigen is unknown. At one end, the junction sequence differs from germline, possibly due to a read error. Sequencing of TCR beta CDR3 used immunoSEQ survey depth. TCRdb keeps only in-frame clones here, not all; method: immunoSEQ multiplex PCR. The sample has some 4,100 clones, about 72% seen once. The germline gives CDR1 SEHNR, CDR2 FQNEAQ (reference sequence). CDR3 length: 12 amino acids. This specimen belongs to a study of CD8 T cell repertoires and HIV-1 epitope variants. Study-level background: Control wells had CMV/EBV/flu peptides, negative Ebola AY9, or no peptide. Epitopes were three Gag families plus Nef HW9 and YT9. Study observations and caveats: Roughly nine antigen-specific TCR beta clonotypes were found; about 6 seemed cross-reactive to variants.

The rearrangement joins TRBV7-9 to TRBJ1-1; D unclear. Input material: cultured CD8+ T cells derived from PBMCs. The sequence was collected from a male donor with HIV. The chain's CDR3 is CASSLVNTEAFF. The CDR3 nucleotides read TGTGCCAGCAGCTTAGTCAACACAGAAGCTTTCTTT.